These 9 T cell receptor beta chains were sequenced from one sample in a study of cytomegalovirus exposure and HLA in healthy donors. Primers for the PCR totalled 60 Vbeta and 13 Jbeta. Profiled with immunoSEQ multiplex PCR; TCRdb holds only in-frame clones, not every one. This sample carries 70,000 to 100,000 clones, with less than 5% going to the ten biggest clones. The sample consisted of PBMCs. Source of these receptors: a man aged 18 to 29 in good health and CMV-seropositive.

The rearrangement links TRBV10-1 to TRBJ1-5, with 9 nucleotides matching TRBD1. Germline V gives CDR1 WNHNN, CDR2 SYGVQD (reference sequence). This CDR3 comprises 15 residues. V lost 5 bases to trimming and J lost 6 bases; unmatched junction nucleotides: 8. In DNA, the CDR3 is TGCGCCAGCAGTACCGGGACAGGGAGGGGTCAGCCCCAGCATTTT. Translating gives CASSTGTGRGQPQHF.

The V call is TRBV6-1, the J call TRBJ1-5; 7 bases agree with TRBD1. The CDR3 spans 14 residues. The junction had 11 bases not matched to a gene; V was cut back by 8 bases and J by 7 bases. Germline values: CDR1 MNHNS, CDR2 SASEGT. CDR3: CASDIGGRGQPQHF. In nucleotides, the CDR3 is TGTGCCAGCGATATAGGGGGCAGGGGACAGCCCCAGCATTTT.

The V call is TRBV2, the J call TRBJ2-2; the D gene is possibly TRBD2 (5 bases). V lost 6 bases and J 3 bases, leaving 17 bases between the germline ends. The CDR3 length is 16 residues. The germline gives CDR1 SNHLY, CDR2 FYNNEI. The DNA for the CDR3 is TGTGCCAGCAGCGTAGAAGGTGGGAGAGACACCGGGGAGCTGTTTTTT. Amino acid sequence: CASSVEGGRDTGELFF.

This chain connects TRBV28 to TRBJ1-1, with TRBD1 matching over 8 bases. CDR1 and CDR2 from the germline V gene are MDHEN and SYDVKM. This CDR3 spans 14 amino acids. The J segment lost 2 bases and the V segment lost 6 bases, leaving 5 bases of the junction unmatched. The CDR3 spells CASRNRGVNTEAFF. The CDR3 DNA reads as TGTGCCAGCAGGAACAGGGGGGTCAACACTGAAGCTTTCTTT.

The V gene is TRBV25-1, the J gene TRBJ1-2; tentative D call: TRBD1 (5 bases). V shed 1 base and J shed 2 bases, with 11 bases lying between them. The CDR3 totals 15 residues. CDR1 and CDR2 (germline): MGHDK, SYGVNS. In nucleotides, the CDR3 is TGTGCCAGCAGTGAATGGGCAGGGTTCAACTATGGCTACACCTTC. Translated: CASSEWAGFNYGYTF.

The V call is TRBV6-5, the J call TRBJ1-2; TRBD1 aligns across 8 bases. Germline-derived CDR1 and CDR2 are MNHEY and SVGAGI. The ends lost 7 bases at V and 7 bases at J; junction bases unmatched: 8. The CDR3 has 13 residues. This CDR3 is CASTSRTGFGYTF. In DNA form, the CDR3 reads TGTGCCAGCACCTCGAGGACAGGGTTTGGCTACACCTTC.

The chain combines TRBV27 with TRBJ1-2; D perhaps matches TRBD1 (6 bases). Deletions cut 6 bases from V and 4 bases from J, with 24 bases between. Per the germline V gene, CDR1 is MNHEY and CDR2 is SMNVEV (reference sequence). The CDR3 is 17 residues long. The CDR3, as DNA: TGTGCCAGCAGCGTAGGGAGGGCAGGGGATGATAGCTATGGCTACACCTTC. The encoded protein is CASSVGRAGDDSYGYTF.

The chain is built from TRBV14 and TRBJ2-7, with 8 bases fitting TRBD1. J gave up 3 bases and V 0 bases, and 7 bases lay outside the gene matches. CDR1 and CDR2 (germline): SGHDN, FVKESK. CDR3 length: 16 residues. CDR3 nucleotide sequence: TGTGCCAGCAGCCAAGAGGGGGGCAGGGGGCTCTACGAGCAGTACTTC. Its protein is CASSQEGGRGLYEQYF.

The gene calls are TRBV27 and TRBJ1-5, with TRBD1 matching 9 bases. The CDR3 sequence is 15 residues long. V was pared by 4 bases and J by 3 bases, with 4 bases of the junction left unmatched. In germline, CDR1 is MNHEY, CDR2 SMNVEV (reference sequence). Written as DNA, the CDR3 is TGTGCCAGCAGTTCCGGGACAGGGTACAATCAGCCCCAGCATTTT. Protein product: CASSSGTGYNQPQHF.